The 27 T cell receptor beta chains reported below all come from one sample, sequenced in a study of blood T cell repertoires in COVID-19. Sequencing used immunoSEQ multiplex PCR; TCRdb keeps in-frame clones, though not all of them. The data show 650,000 to 800,000 clones, with 85% to 90% seen just once and about 0.24% held by the top ten. The sequenced material came from peripheral blood. The receptor source for this set is a woman aged 18 to 35 with acute or convalescent COVID-19.

As concerns this clone: This sample includes further DNA sequences coding for the same CDR3. V gene TRBV27 combines with J gene TRBJ2-7; TRBD1 aligns across 7 bases. Trimming cost V 6 bases and J 4 bases; bases outside gene matches: 6. Germline assignment: CDR1 MNHEY and CDR2 SMNVEV (reference sequence). This CDR3 contains 13 residues. CDR3 in DNA: TGTGCCAGCAGCCCCGGGACAGCTTACGAGCAGTACTTC. Its translation is CASSPGTAYEQYF.

This chain uses TRBV30 with TRBJ1-6, with a tentative D call TRBD1 (6 bases). Trimming cost V 0 bases and J 7 bases, with 22 bases left between them. This CDR3 is built from 18 residues. From germline, CDR1 is GTSNPN and CDR2 SVGIG (reference sequence). CDR3 residues: CAWSVLPGWTATNSPLHF. CDR3 in DNA: TGTGCCTGGAGTGTACTGCCAGGTTGGACAGCCACCAATTCACCCCTCCACTTT. The full variable domain, rest sourced from reference TRBV30 and TRBJ1-6, is SQTIHQWPATLVQPVGSPLSLECTVEGTSNPNLYWYRQAAGRGLQLLFYSVGIGQISSEVPQNLSASRPQDRQFILSSKKLLLSDSGFYLCAWSVLPGWTATNSPLHFGNGTRLTVT.

This clone was detected only once. The chain has TRBV19 and TRBJ1-1; tentatively, D is TRBD1 (5 bases). The CDR3 consists of 13 residues. Trimming shortened V by 7 bases and J by 6 bases, and 15 bases separated the two germline ends. The V gene's germline CDR1 is LNHDA and CDR2 SQIVND (reference sequence). CDR3 coding DNA: TGTGCCAGTAAGGGCAGGGATGTCGCTGAAGCTTTCTTT. Translated, it gives CASKGRDVAEAFF.

CDR3 coding DNA: TGTGCCAGCAGTTCCGGGACAGGGCGAGGGGGAAACACCATATATTTT. It codes for CASSSGTGRGGNTIYF. This chain uses TRBV6-5 with TRBJ1-3; 9 nucleotides line up with TRBD1. The V segment lost 4 bases and the J segment 4 bases; nucleotides outside the gene matches: 8. CDR1 and CDR2 from the germline V gene are MNHEY and SVGAGI. The CDR3 runs 16 residues.

The genes are TRBV6-2 or TRBV6-3 and TRBJ1-1; 11 bases are a match to TRBD1. CDR3 size: 16 residues. Germline CDR1 MNHEY, CDR2 SVGEGT. The V gene end was trimmed by 1 base and the J gene end by 4 bases; junction bases not matched to a gene: 5. The CDR3 DNA is TGTGCCAGCAGTTACTTAACCGGGACAGGGGGCACTGAAGCTTTCTTT. Protein: CASSYLTGTGGTEAFF.

This clone was recorded once. The genes are TRBV19 and TRBJ2-5; TRBD1 matches 9 bases. This CDR3 contains 15 residues. Trimming took 4 bases from V and 2 from J; bases not matched to a gene: 5. CDR1 is LNHDA, CDR2 SQIVND, per germline (reference sequence). CDR3 sequence reads: CASSTRQGGQETQYF. The CDR3 DNA sequence: TGTGCCAGTAGTACACGACAGGGGGGTCAAGAGACCCAGTACTTC.

The chain has TRBV4-1 and TRBJ2-3, with D possibly being TRBD1 (5 bases). The CDR3 is 14 residues long. V lost 1 base and J lost 4, with 9 bases in between. Germline CDR1 MGHRA, CDR2 YSYEKL. The CDR3 DNA reads TGCGCCAGCAGCCAAGGGGAAGGGGCAGATACGCAGTATTTT. Translating gives CASSQGEGADTQYF.

V gene TRBV6-6 combines with J gene TRBJ2-2; 7 bases line up with TRBD1. The CDR3 sequence is 15 residues long. Germline lookup yields CDR1 MNHNY and CDR2 SVGAGI (reference sequence). J lost 4 bases, V lost 7 bases, and 9 bases had no gene match. Here the CDR3 DNA reads TGTGCCAGCATTCTAGACAGGGTGGCCACCGGGGAGCTGTTTTTT. It yields the protein CASILDRVATGELFF.

The genes are TRBV11-2 and TRBJ1-1; 8 nucleotides align to TRBD1. J was trimmed by 3 bases and V by 5 bases; bases with no gene match: 14. Germline CDR1 and CDR2: SGHAT and FQNNGV. The CDR3 has 17 amino acids. CDR3 amino acids: CASSQSTGVGLDTEAFF. The CDR3 DNA sequence: TGTGCCAGCAGCCAATCGACAGGGGTAGGGCTTGACACTGAAGCTTTCTTT.

V usage is TRBV4-3 and J usage is TRBJ2-5; D is perhaps TRBD1 (6 bases). Per the germline V gene, CDR1 is LGHNA and CDR2 is YSLEER. The CDR3 is made up of 16 amino acids. Trimming took 2 bases from V and 1 from J, leaving 14 bases between them. The CDR3 DNA is TGCGCCAGCAGCCAATCAAGGGGGAACTCCCAAGAGACCCAGTACTTC. Translated: CASSQSRGNSQETQYF.

The chain uses TRBV5-1 and TRBJ2-7, with 9 nucleotides matching TRBD1. Germline loops: CDR1 SGHRS, CDR2 YFSETQ. This CDR3 spans 15 amino acids. V was clipped by 4 bases and J by 4 bases; unmatched bases: 9. As DNA, the CDR3 is TGCGCCAGCAGCATCACAGGGGGCGCTTTGTACGAGCAGTACTTC. The encoded protein is CASSITGGALYEQYF.

This clone appeared a few times. The chain employs TRBV6-5 and TRBJ1-1; 9 nucleotides line up with TRBD1. In germline, CDR1 is MNHEY, CDR2 SVGAGI. After removal of 11 bases from V and 6 bases from J, the junction contained 16 bases not matched to a gene. The CDR3 sequence is 15 residues long. The CDR3 coding sequence is TGTGCCTGCCATAGGGACAGGGAGGAGAGGGCTGAAGCTTTCTTT. It specifies CACHRDREERAEAFF.

The chain couples TRBV6-6 to TRBJ1-3, with TRBD1 matching over 7 bases. V lost 3 bases to trimming and J lost 0 bases; unmatched junction nucleotides: 2. Germline CDR1 is MNHNY and CDR2 is SVGAGI (reference sequence). The CDR3 runs to 15 residues. CDR3: CASSYDRASGNTIYF. The DNA for the CDR3 is TGTGCCAGCAGTTATGACAGGGCCTCTGGAAACACCATATATTTT.

V and J are TRBV5-5 and TRBJ2-2; 7 bases fit TRBD2. V lost 4 bases and J lost 0; bases outside the gene matches: 6. The CDR3 runs 16 residues. Germline lookup yields CDR1 SGHKS and CDR2 YYEKEE (reference sequence). CDR3 region: CASSPLGGTNTGELFF. The CDR3 coding sequence is TGTGCCAGCAGCCCCCTCGGGGGGACGAACACCGGGGAGCTGTTTTTT. Variable domain in full (rest from reference TRBV5-5 and TRBJ2-2): DAGVTQSPTHLIKTRGQQVTLRCSPISGHKSVSWYQQVLGQGPQFIFQYYEKEERGRGNFPDRFSARQFPNYSSELNVNALLLGDSALYLCASSPLGGTNTGELFFGEGSRLTVL.

This chain links TRBV5-1 with TRBJ1-1; tentative D call: TRBD1 (6 bases). CDR3 length: 13 residues. Trimming pared 4 bases from V and 5 bases from J, leaving 12 bases between. Germline V gene data show CDR1 as SGHRS and CDR2 as YFSETQ. CDR3 bases: TGCGCCAGCAGCCAGGGGATGGGGACTGAAGCTTTCTTT. This codes for CASSQGMGTEAFF.

The V and J genes are TRBV5-1 and TRBJ2-5, with 9 positions matching TRBD1. The germline CDR1 and CDR2 sequences are SGHRS and YFSETQ. CDR3 size: 14 residues. After removal of 4 bases from V and 3 bases from J, the junction contained 4 bases not matched to a gene. The CDR3 DNA is TGCGCCAGCAGCCCTCGGGACAGGGAAGAGACCCAGTACTTC. It translates to CASSPRDREETQYF.

The chain joins TRBV6-6 to TRBJ2-7, with 10 bases that match TRBD1. Per germline, CDR1 MNHNY and CDR2 SVGAGI (reference sequence). V was pared by 4 bases and J by 3 bases, with 6 bases of the junction left unmatched. This CDR3 is 15 amino acids long. The CDR3, as DNA: TGTGCCAGCAGTTCCCACCGGGACAGGGGCTACGAGCAGTACTTC. This codes for CASSSHRDRGYEQYF.

This clone was recorded once. V usage is TRBV18 and J usage is TRBJ1-3, with TRBD1 identical over 9 bases. CDR1 is KGHSH, CDR2 LQKENI, per germline. The CDR3 contains 17 residues. V trimming: 3 bases; J trimming: 2 bases; junction bases outside the gene matches: 8. CDR3: CASSPGQGLETGNTIYF. The DNA of the CDR3 is TGTGCCAGCTCACCGGGACAGGGTTTAGAAACTGGAAACACCATATATTTT.

The chain uses TRBV28 and TRBJ1-1, with TRBD1 matching over 8 bases. The CDR3 runs 12 residues. Germline V gene sequence: CDR1 MDHEN, CDR2 SYDVKM. J was trimmed by 6 bases and V by 6 bases; bases with no gene match: 3. This CDR3 is CASRTGASEAFF. The CDR3 nucleotides are TGTGCCAGCAGGACAGGGGCTTCTGAAGCTTTCTTT. Full variable domain (outside the CDR3, taken from reference TRBV28 and TRBJ1-1): DVKVTQSSRYLVKRTGEKVFLECVQDMDHENMFWYRQDPGLGLRLIYFSYDVKMKEKGDIPEGYSVSREKKERFSLILESASTNQTSMYLCASRTGASEAFFGQGTRLTVV.

The rearrangement joins TRBV5-1 to TRBJ2-7, with D perhaps matching TRBD1 (6 bases). Germline loops: CDR1 SGHRS, CDR2 YFSETQ. This CDR3 region has 15 residues. With 4 bases removed from V and 0 bases from J, the gap between germline ends came to 14 bases. DNA of the CDR3: TGCGCCAGCAGCCACCCGAGGGACACCTCCTACGAGCAGTACTTC. Its translation is CASSHPRDTSYEQYF.

The chain carries TRBV5-1 and TRBJ1-2, with a weak D call TRBD1 (5 bases). The CDR3 extends over 14 amino acids. Per the germline V gene, CDR1 is SGHRS and CDR2 is YFSETQ. Trimming cost V 1 base and J 6 bases, with 13 bases left between them. DNA of the CDR3: TGCGCCAGCAGCTTGATAGGGACTAGCGATGGCTACACCTTC. It encodes CASSLIGTSDGYTF.

The chain uses TRBV6-4 and TRBJ2-7, with a possible D match to TRBD1 (6 bases). Trimming stripped 6 bases from V and 12 bases from J, with 15 bases between. Germline V gene sequence: CDR1 MRHNA, CDR2 SNTAGT. There are 11 residues in the CDR3. In DNA, the CDR3 is TGTGCCAGCAGAGACCAGGGGAAGCTGTACTTC. Amino acids: CASRDQGKLYF.

The count of this clone is one. The chain combines TRBV24-1 with TRBJ1-2, with D perhaps matching TRBD1 (5 bases). This CDR3 is 14 amino acids long. With 4 bases removed from V and 5 bases from J, the gap between germline ends came to 13 bases. Germline CDR1 reads KGHDR; CDR2 reads SFDVKD. This chain's CDR3 is CATSDPRGWYGYTF. The CDR3 DNA reads as TGTGCCACCAGTGACCCCCGGGGGTGGTATGGCTACACCTTC.

V usage is TRBV11-2 and J usage is TRBJ1-2; tentatively, D is TRBD1 (6 bases). Germline V gene data show CDR1 as SGHAT and CDR2 as FQNNGV. This CDR3 contains 15 residues. V gave up 0 bases and J gave up 6 bases, with 14 bases separating them. DNA of the CDR3: TGTGCCAGCAGCTTAGATCACGCCAGGGGAGATGGCTACACCTTC. Protein: CASSLDHARGDGYTF.

This chain's CDR3 is CASLGRGGAAFF. The CDR3 nucleotides read TGTGCCAGTCTAGGTCGGGGGGGGGCGGCTTTCTTT. The chain employs TRBV6-5 and TRBJ1-1; D may be TRBD1 (6 bases). The V gene lost 9 bases and the J gene lost 11 bases, with 19 bases spanning the gap. This CDR3 has 12 amino acids. Germline V gives CDR1 MNHEY, CDR2 SVGAGI.

This clone was detected only a few times. The chain joins TRBV11-2 to TRBJ2-7; TRBD1 matches at 7 bases. This CDR3 contains 14 residues. CDR1 and CDR2 (germline): SGHAT, FQNNGV. Losses at the gene ends were 1 base for V and 7 bases for J; bases not matched to a gene: 7. The CDR3 region is CASSLVDRAAEQYF. The CDR3, as DNA: TGTGCCAGCAGCTTAGTCGACAGGGCGGCTGAGCAGTACTTC.

This rearrangement joins TRBV27 to TRBJ1-2; 10 nucleotides align to TRBD1. J lost 1 base, V lost 2 bases, and 1 base had no gene match. The germline CDR1 and CDR2 sequences are MNHEY and SMNVEV (reference sequence). This CDR3 comprises 15 residues. Here the CDR3 DNA reads TGTGCCAGCAGTTTAAGGGACAGGGGTAACTATGGCTACACCTTC. This encodes CASSLRDRGNYGYTF.